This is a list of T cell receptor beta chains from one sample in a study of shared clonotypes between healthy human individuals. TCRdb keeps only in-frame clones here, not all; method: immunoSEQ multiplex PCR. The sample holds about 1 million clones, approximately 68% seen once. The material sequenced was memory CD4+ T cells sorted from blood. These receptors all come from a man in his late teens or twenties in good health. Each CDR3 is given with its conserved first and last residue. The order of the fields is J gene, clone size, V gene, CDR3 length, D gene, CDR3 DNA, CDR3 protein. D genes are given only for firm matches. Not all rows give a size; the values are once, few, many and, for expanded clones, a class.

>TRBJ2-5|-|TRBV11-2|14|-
TGTGCCAGCAGTTCCGGGCGGGGCCAAGAGACCCAGTACTTC
CASSSGRGQETQYF
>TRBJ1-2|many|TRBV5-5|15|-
TGTGCCAGCAGCTTGGGGGCAGGGGAGGCCTATGGCTACACCTTC
CASSLGAGEAYGYTF
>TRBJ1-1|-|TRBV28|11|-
TGTGCCAGCAGGGATTATAGGGGGGCTTTCTTT
CASRDYRGAFF
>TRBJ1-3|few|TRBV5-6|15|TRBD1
TGTGCCAGCAGCCTGGGACAGGGGAAGGGAAACACCATATATTTT
CASSLGQGKGNTIYF
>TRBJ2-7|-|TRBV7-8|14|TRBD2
TGTGCCAGCAGCTTGGGGACTAGCTCCTACGAGCAGTACTTC
CASSLGTSSYEQYF
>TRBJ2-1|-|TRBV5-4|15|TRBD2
TGTGCCAGCAGCCCCCCGGGACTAGCGAACAATGAGCAGTTCTTC
CASSPPGLANNEQFF
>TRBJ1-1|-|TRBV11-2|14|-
TGTGCCAGCAGCTTTGGGGCCGTGAACACTGAAGCTTTCTTT
CASSFGAVNTEAFF
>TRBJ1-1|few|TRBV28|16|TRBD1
TGTGCCAGCAGCTCCAATTCCAGGGGGGGAAGGACTGAAGCTTTCTTT
CASSSNSRGGRTEAFF
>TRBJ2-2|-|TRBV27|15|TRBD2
TGTGCCAGCAGTCAGCCGGGACTAGCGTCCTGGGAGCTGTTTTTT
CASSQPGLASWELFF
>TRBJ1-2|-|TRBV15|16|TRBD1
TGTGCCACCAGCCCCAGTTCCGGGACAGCCGTCTATGGCTACACCTTC
CATSPSSGTAVYGYTF
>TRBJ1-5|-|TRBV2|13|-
TGTGCCAGCAGTGAGCAGGAGGGCCAGCCCCAGCATTTT
CASSEQEGQPQHF
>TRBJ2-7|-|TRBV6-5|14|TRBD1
TGTGCCAGCAGTAGGGGACAGTCTTTCGACGAGCAGTACTTC
CASSRGQSFDEQYF
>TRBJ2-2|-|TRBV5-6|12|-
TGTGCCAGCAGTAGAGGACTGGTGGAGCTGTTTTTT
CASSRGLVELFF
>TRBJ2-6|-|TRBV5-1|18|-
TGCGCCAGCAGCTTGTCGCCAGCTGGGGAGTTTGGGGCCAACGTCCTGACTTTC
CASSLSPAGEFGANVLTF
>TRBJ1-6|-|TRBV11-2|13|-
TGTGCCACCGATGGAGGGAGGGGGTCACCCCTCCACTTT
CATDGGRGSPLHF
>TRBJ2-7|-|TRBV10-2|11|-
TGCGCCAGCAGGGGACCTGAGGAGCAGTACTTC
CASRGPEEQYF
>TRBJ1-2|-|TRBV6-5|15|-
TGTGCCAGCAGTTACTCAAAAGGGGTAGGGTATGGCTACACCTTC
CASSYSKGVGYGYTF
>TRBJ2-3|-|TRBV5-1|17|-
TGCGCCAGCAGCCGACTCCCCATGCAGGGCTCAGGCGATACGCAGTATTTT
CASSRLPMQGSGDTQYF
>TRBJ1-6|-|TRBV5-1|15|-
TGCGCCAGCAGCTTGGAAGTGTTGGGAAATTCACCCCTCCACTTT
CASSLEVLGNSPLHF
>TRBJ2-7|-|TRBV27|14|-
TGTGCCAGCAGCCCTACAGGGTCCTCGGGCGAGCAGTACTTC
CASSPTGSSGEQYF
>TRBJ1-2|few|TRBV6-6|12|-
TGTGCCAGCAGGCCCACCGGCTATGGCTACACCTTC
CASRPTGYGYTF
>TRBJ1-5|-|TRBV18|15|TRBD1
TGTGCCAGCTCACCGACAGGGGACGGGAATCAGCCCCAGCATTTT
CASSPTGDGNQPQHF
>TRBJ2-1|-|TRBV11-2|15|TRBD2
TGTGCCAGCAGCTTAGAAGTGACTAGCGGTCCTGGTAGGTTCTTC
CASSLEVTSGPGRFF
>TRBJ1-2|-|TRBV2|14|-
TGTGCCAGCAGAACACAGGGTATGCGCTATGGCTACACCTTC
CASRTQGMRYGYTF
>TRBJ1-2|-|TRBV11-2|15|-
TGTGCCAGCAGCTTCTTTGATCTAACTAACTATGGCTACACCTTC
CASSFFDLTNYGYTF
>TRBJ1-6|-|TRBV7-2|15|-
TGTGCCAGCAGCTTGCAGAGCTCCTATAATTCACCCCTCCACTTT
CASSLQSSYNSPLHF
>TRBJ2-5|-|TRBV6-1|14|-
TGTGCCAGCTTCAGGGTAGGGCGGGGCGAGACCCAGTACTTC
CASFRVGRGETQYF
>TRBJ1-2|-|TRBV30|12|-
TGTGCCCGGGACCCAGGAACCTATGGCTACACCTTC
CARDPGTYGYTF
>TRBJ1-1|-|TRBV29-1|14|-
TGCAGCGTTGGCCCGGGCAGTGGGAGCGGGGGAGCTTTCTTT
CSVGPGSGSGGAFF
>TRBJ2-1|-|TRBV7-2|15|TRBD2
TGTGCCAGCAGCCGTAGCGGGAACAACTACAATGAGCAGTTCTTC
CASSRSGNNYNEQFF
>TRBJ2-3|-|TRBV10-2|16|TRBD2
TGCGCCAGCAGTGAGGGAGCGGGGGGGCAGACAGATACGCAGTATTTT
CASSEGAGGQTDTQYF
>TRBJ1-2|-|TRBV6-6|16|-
TGTGCCAGCACTTTACCGCAGGGTTTACATAACTATGGCTACACCTTC
CASTLPQGLHNYGYTF
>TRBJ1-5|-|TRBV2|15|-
TGTGCCAGCAGTAAAGAGGGAAAGGACAATCAGCCCCAGCATTTT
CASSKEGKDNQPQHF
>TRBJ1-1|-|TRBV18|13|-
TGTGCCAGCTCCCCTACTAGGGACACTGAAGCTTTCTTT
CASSPTRDTEAFF
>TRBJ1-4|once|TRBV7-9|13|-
TGTGCCAGCAGCTTGGGGGAACGGAAAAAACTGTTTTTT
CASSLGERKKLFF
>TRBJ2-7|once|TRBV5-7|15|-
TGTGCCAGCAGCTTGGATAAAGGGCACTCCTACGAGCAGTACTTC
CASSLDKGHSYEQYF
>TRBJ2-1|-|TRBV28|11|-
TGTGCCAGCAGTTGGCGCAATGAGCAGTTCTTC
CASSWRNEQFF
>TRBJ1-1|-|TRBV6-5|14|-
TGTGCCAGCAGTTACACCCCAGGATTGGCTGAAGCTTTCTTT
CASSYTPGLAEAFF
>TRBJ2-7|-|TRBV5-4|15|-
TGTGCCAGCAGCTTGATAGGGTCTCTCGCCTACGAGCAGTACTTC
CASSLIGSLAYEQYF
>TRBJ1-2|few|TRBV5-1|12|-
TGCGCCAGCAGCATGACGGATTATGGCTACACCTTC
CASSMTDYGYTF
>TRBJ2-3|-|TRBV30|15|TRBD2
TGTGCCTGGAGCGACGGACTAGCGGGAGAAGATACGCAGTATTTT
CAWSDGLAGEDTQYF
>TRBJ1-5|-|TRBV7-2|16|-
TGTGCCAGCAGCCCAAACCCCACGGGGGCGTATCAGCCCCAGCATTTT
CASSPNPTGAYQPQHF
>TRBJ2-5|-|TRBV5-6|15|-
TGTGCCAGCAGCTTGGCCATTGGTAGCCAAGAGACCCAGTACTTC
CASSLAIGSQETQYF
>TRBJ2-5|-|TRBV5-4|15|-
TGTGCCAGCAGCTTGGCCGGGGCGGGAAGGGAGACCCAGTACTTC
CASSLAGAGRETQYF
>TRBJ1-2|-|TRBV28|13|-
TGTGCCAGCAGTTTCGGCGGCTCTGGTGGCTACACCTTC
CASSFGGSGGYTF
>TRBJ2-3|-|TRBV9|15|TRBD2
TGTGCCAGCAGCCCTAGCGGGCATTACACAGATACGCAGTATTTT
CASSPSGHYTDTQYF
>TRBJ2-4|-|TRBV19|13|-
TGTGCCAGTACCGGGCACATAAAGGGCATTCAGTACTTC
CASTGHIKGIQYF
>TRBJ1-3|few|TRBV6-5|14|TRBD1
TGTGCCAGCAGCAAAACAGGGGACGGAAACACCATATATTTT
CASSKTGDGNTIYF
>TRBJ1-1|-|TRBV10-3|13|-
TGTGCCATCAGTGGGGGGGGTAGCACTGAAGCTTTCTTT
CAISGGGSTEAFF
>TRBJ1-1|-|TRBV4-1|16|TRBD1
TGCGCCAGCAGCCAAGGGGTCCAGGGGGGGTACACTGAAGCTTTCTTT
CASSQGVQGGYTEAFF
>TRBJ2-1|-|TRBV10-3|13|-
TGTGCCATCAGTGAGTCAACGGGGAATGAGCAGTTCTTC
CAISESTGNEQFF
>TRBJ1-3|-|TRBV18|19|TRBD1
TGTGCCAGCTCACCGTTCGGACAGGGGAAGGGTTTCTCTGGAAACACCATATATTTT
CASSPFGQGKGFSGNTIYF
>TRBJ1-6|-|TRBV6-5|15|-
TGTGCCAGCACTCAAAGTGGGACAAGAAATTCACCCCTCCACTTT
CASTQSGTRNSPLHF